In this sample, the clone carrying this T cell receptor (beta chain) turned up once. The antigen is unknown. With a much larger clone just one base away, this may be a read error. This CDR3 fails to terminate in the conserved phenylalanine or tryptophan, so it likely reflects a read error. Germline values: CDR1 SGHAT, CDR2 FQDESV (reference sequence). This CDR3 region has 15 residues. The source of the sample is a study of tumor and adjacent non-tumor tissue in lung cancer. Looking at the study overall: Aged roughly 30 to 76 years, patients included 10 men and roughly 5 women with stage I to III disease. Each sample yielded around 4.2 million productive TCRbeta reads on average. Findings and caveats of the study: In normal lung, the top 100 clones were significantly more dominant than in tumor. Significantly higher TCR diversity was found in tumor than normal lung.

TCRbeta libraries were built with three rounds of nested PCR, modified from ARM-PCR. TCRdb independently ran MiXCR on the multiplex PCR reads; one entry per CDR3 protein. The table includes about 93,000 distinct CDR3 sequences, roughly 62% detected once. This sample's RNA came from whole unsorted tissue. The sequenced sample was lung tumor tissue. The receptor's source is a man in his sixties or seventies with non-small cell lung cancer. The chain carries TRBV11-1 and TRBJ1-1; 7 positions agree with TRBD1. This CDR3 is CASGFSGTANTEAFL. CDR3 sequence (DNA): TGTGCCAGCGGCTTTTCCGGGACAGCCAACACTGAAGCTTTCTTA.